The 7 T cell receptor beta chains reported below all come from one sample, sequenced in a study of cytomegalovirus exposure and HLA in healthy donors (dated by TCRdb to about 2017). Receptors were amplified or captured by the immunoSEQ multiplex PCR assay. A mixture of 60 forward primers for TCR Vbeta segments and 13 reverse primers for TCR Jbeta segments was used in the multiplex PCR. The source is immuneACCESS, and TCRdb retained only in-frame sequences with V and J called. Part of the clones is not carried over; for the studies checked, unresolved V genes explain less than half of this, and the remainder is unexplained. Recorded for this sample are about 160,000 clones; around 88% of them occurred a single time. The top ten clonotypes cover under 0.95% of the sample. The sequenced sample was PBMCs. Every receptor here comes from a woman in her 30s in good health and CMV-seronegative.

This chain joins TRBV27 and TRBJ2-1; D may be TRBD2 (6 bases). This CDR3 comprises 16 residues. Germline values: CDR1 MNHEY, CDR2 SMNVEV (reference sequence). Trimming shortened V by 4 bases and J by 0 bases, and 13 bases separated the two germline ends. The CDR3 region is CASSSLGEVSYNEQFF. The CDR3 DNA is TGTGCCAGCAGTTCCCTAGGGGAGGTCTCCTACAATGAGCAGTTCTTC.

The V gene is TRBV28, the J gene TRBJ2-3; TRBD1 matches 7 bases. CDR3 length: 16 residues. Per the germline V gene, CDR1 is MDHEN and CDR2 is SYDVKM. J was trimmed by 0 bases and V by 5 bases; bases with no gene match: 8. The CDR3 nucleotides read TGTGCCAGCAGTCAGTGGACAGGTTCAAGCACAGATACGCAGTATTTT. Amino acids: CASSQWTGSSTDTQYF.

This CDR3 reads CATETGTSGRTDTQYF. The CDR3 bases are TGTGCCACCGAGACGGGGACTAGCGGGAGAACAGATACGCAGTATTTT. The V gene is TRBV15, the J gene TRBJ2-3; 14 bases align to TRBD2. Trimming cost V 8 bases and J 3 bases; bases outside gene matches: 7. Germline loops: CDR1 LNHNV, CDR2 YYDKDF (reference sequence). This CDR3 contains 16 residues.

The rearrangement uses TRBV6-5 and TRBJ2-5; 7 nucleotides agree with TRBD1. The CDR3 is 14 amino acids. The germline CDR1 and CDR2 sequences are MNHEY and SVGAGI. V gave up 6 bases and J gave up 0 bases; unmatched junction bases: 4. The CDR3: CASRRGQDQETQYF. The DNA of the CDR3 is TGTGCCAGCAGACGTGGACAGGACCAAGAGACCCAGTACTTC.

The genes are TRBV27 and TRBJ2-7; D might be TRBD1 (5 bases). This CDR3 is built from 13 residues. Trimming pared 3 bases from V and 2 bases from J, leaving 8 bases between. Germline CDR1 and CDR2: MNHEY and SMNVEV (reference sequence). The CDR3 DNA sequence: TGTGCCAGCAGTTTCTCAGGGCCCTACGAGCAGTACTTC. Its protein is CASSFSGPYEQYF.

The chain employs TRBV5-1 and TRBJ2-4, with TRBD1 matching over 9 bases. Trimming took 4 bases from V and 8 from J; bases not matched to a gene: 7. Per germline, CDR1 SGHRS and CDR2 YFSETQ. The length of the CDR3 is 14 residues. The CDR3 here is CASSPGTGLDIQYF. DNA of the CDR3: TGCGCCAGCAGCCCTGGGACAGGGTTGGACATTCAGTACTTC.

This clone was observed once. The chain recombines TRBV9 with TRBJ2-2; D perhaps matches TRBD2 (5 bases). The germline V gene encodes CDR1 SGDLS and CDR2 YYNGEE. V lost 0 bases and J lost 1, with 7 bases in between. The CDR3 runs 15 residues. The CDR3 DNA reads as TGTGCCAGCAGCGTAGGAGGGATGAACACCGGGGAGCTGTTTTTT. It specifies CASSVGGMNTGELFF.